This T cell receptor beta chain was sequenced during a study of HIV-infected patients and healthy controls. Study outcomes and limitations: Healthy controls shared more CDR3 sequences between individuals than HIV-infected patients did. MAIT alpha-chain CDR3s were frequent in healthy controls, depleted in HIV+.

No cell fractionation was done, so the repertoire covers all unsorted peripheral blood T cells. About 540 ng RNA was reverse transcribed with alpha and beta constant-region primers. Using multiplexing indices, alpha and beta chain libraries were generated apart by chain-specific third strand synthesis. TCRdb re-analysed the 5' RACE reads in MiXCR, keeping a single row per CDR3 protein. The sample gives 18,000 or so distinct CDR3 sequences, over 9% of which show up once; more than 9.5% is in the top ten. In regard to this clonotype: Its antigen is not identified.

The V gene's germline CDR1 is LGHNA and CDR2 YSLEER. Trimming removed 1 base from V and 3 bases from J, with 15 bases in between. The CDR3 length is 17 residues. This receptor was identified in an adult in good health. Sequencing used blood. The chain recombines TRBV4-3 with TRBJ1-4; D uncertain. The CDR3 reads CASSQGPEWRSNEKLFF. The DNA of the CDR3 is TGCGCCAGCAGCCAAGGCCCGGAATGGCGATCTAATGAAAAACTGTTTTTT.